This T cell receptor (beta chain) emerged from a study of shared clonotypes between healthy human individuals. Turning to the study itself: Per donor, three plates held CD4 naive cells, three held CD4 memory, two held CD8 naive and one held CD8 memory.

Profiled with immunoSEQ multiplex PCR; TCRdb holds only in-frame clones, not every one. The table has roughly 1,800,000 clones, roughly 94% seen once. About this clone itself: Its antigen is unknown.

Only CD45RO-negative cells positively selected for CCR7 counted as naive CD8 cells, so terminally differentiated effector memory CD45RA+ cells were excluded. General observations from the study: Shared clonotypes across all four donors exceeded non-shared ones in generation probability.

Sequencing used naive CD8+ T cells sorted from blood. This clonotype originated in a man younger than 30 in good health.

CDR3 sequence (DNA): TGTGCCAGCCATCTAGCGGGAGGGGCCTTCCATGAGCAGTTCTTC. It is translated as CASHLAGGAFHEQFF. The J gene is TRBJ2-1, the V gene TRBV19; 12 bases align to TRBD2. V lost 9 bases, J lost 8 bases, and 11 bases stayed unmatched. The CDR3 covers 15 residues. CDR1 and CDR2 from the germline V gene are LNHDA and SQIVND (reference sequence).